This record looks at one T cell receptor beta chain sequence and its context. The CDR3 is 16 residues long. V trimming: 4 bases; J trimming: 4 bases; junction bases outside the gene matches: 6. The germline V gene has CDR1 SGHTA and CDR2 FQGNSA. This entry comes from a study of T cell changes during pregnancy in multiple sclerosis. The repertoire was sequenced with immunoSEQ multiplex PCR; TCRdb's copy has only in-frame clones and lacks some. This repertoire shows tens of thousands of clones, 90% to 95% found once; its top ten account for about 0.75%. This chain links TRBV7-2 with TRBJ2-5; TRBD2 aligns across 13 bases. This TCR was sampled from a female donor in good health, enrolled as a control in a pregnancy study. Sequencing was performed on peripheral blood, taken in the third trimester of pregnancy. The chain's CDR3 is CASSSSGLAGVETQYF. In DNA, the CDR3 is TGTGCCAGCAGCTCCTCCGGACTAGCGGGAGTAGAGACCCAGTACTTC. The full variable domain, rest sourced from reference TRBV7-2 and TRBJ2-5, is GAGVSQSPSNKVTEKGKDVELRCDPISGHTALYWYRQSLGQGLEFLIYFQGNSAPDKSGLPSDRFSAERTGGSVSTLTIQRTQQEDSAVYLCASSSSGLAGVETQYFGPGTRLLVL.